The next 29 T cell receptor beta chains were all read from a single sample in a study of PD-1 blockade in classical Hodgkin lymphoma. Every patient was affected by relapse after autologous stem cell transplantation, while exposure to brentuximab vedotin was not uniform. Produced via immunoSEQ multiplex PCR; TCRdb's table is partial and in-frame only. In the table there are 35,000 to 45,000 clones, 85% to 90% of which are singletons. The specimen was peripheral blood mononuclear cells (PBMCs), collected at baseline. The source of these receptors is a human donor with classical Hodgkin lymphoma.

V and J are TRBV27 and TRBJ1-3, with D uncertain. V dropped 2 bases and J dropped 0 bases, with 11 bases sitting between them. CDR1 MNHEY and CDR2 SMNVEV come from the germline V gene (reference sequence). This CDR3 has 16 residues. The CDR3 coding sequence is TGTGCCAGCAGTTTAAGCCATCGGTTCTCTGGAAACACCATATATTTT. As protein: CASSLSHRFSGNTIYF.

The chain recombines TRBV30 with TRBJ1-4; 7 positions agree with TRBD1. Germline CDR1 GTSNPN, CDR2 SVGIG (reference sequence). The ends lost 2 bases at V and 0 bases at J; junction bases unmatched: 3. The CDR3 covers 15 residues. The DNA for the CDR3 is TGTGCCTGGAGTTTAGGGGGCGCAACTAATGAAAAACTGTTTTTT. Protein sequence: CAWSLGGATNEKLFF.

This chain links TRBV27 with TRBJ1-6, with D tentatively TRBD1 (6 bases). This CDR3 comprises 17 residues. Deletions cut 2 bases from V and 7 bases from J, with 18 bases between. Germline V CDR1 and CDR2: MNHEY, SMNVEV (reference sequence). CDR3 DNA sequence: TGTGCCAGCAGTTTAATCCGTATGGGGGGCCGGAATTCACCCCTCCACTTT. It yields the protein CASSLIRMGGRNSPLHF.

The CDR3 region has the DNA TGTGCCAGCAGTGACGAGACCGGGACAGGATTTTGGAGGCAGTACTTC. Protein product: CASSDETGTGFWRQYF. The genes are TRBV6-1 and TRBJ2-7, with 8 bases that match TRBD1. Germline V CDR1 and CDR2: MNHNS, SASEGT. V was clipped by 3 bases and J by 9 bases; unmatched bases: 16. This CDR3 is built from 16 residues.

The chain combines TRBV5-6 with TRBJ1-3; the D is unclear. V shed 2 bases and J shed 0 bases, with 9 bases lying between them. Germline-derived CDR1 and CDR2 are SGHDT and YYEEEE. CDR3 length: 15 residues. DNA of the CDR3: TGTGCCAGCAGCTTTGCTCCCATCTCTGGAAACACCATATATTTT. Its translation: CASSFAPISGNTIYF.

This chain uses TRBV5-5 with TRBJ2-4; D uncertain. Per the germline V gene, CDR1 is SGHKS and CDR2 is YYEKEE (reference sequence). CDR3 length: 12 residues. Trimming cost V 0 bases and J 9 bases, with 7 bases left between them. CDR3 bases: TGTGCCAGCAGCTTGGAAAGTGGCATTCAGTACTTC. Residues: CASSLESGIQYF.

The DNA of the CDR3 is TGTGCCAGCACGGACAGGGGACTCCGTTACGAGCAGTACTTC. Protein product: CASTDRGLRYEQYF. This rearrangement joins TRBV6-1 to TRBJ2-7; the match to TRBD1 covers 9 bases. V trimming: 7 bases; J trimming: 4 bases; junction bases outside the gene matches: 8. Germline CDR1 is MNHNS and CDR2 is SASEGT. The CDR3 sequence is 14 residues long.

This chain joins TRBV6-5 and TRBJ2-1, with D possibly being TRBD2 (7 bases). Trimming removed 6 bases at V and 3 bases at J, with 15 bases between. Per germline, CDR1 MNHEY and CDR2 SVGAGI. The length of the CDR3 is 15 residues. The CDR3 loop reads CASRGRGASYNEQFF. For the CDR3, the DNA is TGTGCCAGCAGGGGGAGGGGGGCGAGCTACAATGAGCAGTTCTTC.

The CDR3 here is CASSTGSNEKLFF. DNA for the CDR3: TGTGCCAGCAGTACCGGGTCAAATGAAAAACTGTTTTTT. The chain is built from TRBV28 and TRBJ1-4; D unresolved. Trimming took off 5 bases at V and 5 bases at J, with 9 bases between the two ends. The CDR3 consists of 13 residues. CDR1 and CDR2 from the germline V gene are MDHEN and SYDVKM.

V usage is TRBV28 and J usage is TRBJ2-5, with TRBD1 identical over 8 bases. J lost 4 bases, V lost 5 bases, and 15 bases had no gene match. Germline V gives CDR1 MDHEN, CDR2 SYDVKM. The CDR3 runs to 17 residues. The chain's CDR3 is CASSRPPWDRLGETQYF. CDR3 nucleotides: TGTGCCAGCAGTCGGCCCCCCTGGGACAGGCTCGGAGAGACCCAGTACTTC.

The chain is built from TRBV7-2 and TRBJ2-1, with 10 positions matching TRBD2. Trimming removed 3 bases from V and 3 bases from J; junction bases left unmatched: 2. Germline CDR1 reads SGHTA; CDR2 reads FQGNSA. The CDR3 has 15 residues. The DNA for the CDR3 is TGTGCCAGCAGCTTTGCTAGCGGGAGCTACAATGAGCAGTTCTTC. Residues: CASSFASGSYNEQFF.

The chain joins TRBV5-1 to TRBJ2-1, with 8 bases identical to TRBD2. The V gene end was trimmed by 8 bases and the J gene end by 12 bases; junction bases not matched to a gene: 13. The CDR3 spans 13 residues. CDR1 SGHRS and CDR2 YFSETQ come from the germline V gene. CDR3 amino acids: CASQGLVTRGQFF. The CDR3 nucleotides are TGCGCCAGTCAGGGACTAGTGACTCGTGGGCAGTTCTTC.

CDR3 residues: CASSPGDSLSEQYF. CDR3 bases: TGTGCCAGCAGCCCGGGGGACAGCCTCTCCGAGCAGTACTTC. The chain uses TRBV7-8 and TRBJ2-7, with a weak D call TRBD1 (7 bases). Per germline, CDR1 SGHVS and CDR2 FQNEAQ. V lost 5 bases, J lost 6 bases, and 17 bases lay in between. CDR3 length: 14 residues.

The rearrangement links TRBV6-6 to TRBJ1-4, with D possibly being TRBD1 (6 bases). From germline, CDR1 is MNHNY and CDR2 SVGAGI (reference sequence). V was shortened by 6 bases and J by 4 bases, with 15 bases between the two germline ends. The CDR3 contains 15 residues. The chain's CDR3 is CASSPQGIVNEKLFF. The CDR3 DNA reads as TGTGCCAGCAGCCCACAGGGAATCGTTAATGAAAAACTGTTTTTT.

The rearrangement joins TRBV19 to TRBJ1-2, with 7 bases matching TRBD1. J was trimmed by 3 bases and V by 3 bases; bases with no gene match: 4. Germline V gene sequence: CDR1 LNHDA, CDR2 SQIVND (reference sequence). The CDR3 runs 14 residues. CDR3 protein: CASSIGTVDYGYTF. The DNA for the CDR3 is TGTGCCAGTAGTATTGGGACAGTGGACTATGGCTACACCTTC.

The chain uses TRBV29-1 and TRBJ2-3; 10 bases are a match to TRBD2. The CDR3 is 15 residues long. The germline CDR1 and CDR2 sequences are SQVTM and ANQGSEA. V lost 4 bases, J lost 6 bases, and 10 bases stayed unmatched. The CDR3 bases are TGCAGCGTTGGTCTAGCGGGGGCCAACGGGGATACGCAGTATTTT. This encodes CSVGLAGANGDTQYF.

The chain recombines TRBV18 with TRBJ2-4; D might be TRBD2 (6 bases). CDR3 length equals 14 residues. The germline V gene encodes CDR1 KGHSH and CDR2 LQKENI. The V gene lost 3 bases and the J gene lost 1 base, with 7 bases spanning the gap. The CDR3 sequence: CASSPAGAKNIQYF. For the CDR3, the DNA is TGTGCCAGCTCACCCGCGGGGGCCAAAAACATTCAGTACTTC.

CDR3 coding DNA: TGTGCCAGCAGCTCCTCCCATAGCACAGATACGCAGTATTTT. It translates to CASSSSHSTDTQYF. The rearrangement links TRBV7-3 to TRBJ2-3; no clear D gene. Trimming shortened V by 4 bases and J by 0 bases, and 8 bases separated the two germline ends. The length of the CDR3 is 14 residues. Germline-derived CDR1 and CDR2 are SGHTA and FQGTGA.

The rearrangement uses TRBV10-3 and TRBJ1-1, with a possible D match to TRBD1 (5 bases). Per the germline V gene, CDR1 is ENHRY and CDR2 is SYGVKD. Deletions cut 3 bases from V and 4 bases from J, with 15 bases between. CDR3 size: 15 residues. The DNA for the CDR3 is TGTGCCATCAGTGACGCGGGGCAGGGCGGCACTGAAGCTTTCTTT. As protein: CAISDAGQGGTEAFF.

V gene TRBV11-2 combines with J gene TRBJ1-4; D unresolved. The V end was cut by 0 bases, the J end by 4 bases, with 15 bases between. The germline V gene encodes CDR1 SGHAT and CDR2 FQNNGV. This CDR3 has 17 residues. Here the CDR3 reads CASSLDQAPRDNEKLFF. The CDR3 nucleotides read TGTGCCAGCAGCTTAGATCAGGCTCCCCGAGATAATGAAAAACTGTTTTTT.

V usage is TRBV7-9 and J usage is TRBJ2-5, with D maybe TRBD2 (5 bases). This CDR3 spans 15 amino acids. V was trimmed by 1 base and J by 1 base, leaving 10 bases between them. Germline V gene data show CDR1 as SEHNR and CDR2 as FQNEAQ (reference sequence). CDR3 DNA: TGTGCCAGCAGCTTAGGGCGGGTGCCCCAAGAGACCCAGTACTTC. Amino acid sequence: CASSLGRVPQETQYF.

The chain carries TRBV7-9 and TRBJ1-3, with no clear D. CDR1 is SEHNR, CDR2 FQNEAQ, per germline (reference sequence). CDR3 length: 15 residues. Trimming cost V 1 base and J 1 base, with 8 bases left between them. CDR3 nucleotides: TGTGCCAGCAGCTTAGAGGTGTGGTCTGGAAACACCATATATTTT. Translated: CASSLEVWSGNTIYF.

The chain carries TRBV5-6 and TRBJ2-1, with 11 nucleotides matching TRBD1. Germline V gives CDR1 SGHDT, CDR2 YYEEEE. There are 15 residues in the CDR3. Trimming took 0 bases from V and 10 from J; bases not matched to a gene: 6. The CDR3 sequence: CASSLVGQGAREQFF. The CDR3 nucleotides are TGTGCCAGCAGCTTGGTAGGACAGGGGGCACGGGAGCAGTTCTTC.

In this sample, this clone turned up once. CDR3 bases: TGTGCCAGCAGACTAAACAGGCAGAACACTGAAGCTTTCTTT. The encoded protein is CASRLNRQNTEAFF. The chain has TRBV27 and TRBJ1-1; a possible D gene is TRBD1 (5 bases). V lost 6 bases, J lost 1 base, and 12 bases lay in between. The CDR3 contains 14 residues. CDR1 and CDR2 (germline): MNHEY, SMNVEV (reference sequence).

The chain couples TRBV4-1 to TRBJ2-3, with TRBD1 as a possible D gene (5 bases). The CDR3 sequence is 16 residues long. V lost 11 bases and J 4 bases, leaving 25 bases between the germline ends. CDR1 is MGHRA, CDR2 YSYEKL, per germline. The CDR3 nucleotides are TGCGCCGCAAGAGCGATCCCGAGCCTGGGGCCAGATACGCAGTATTTT. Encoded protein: CAARAIPSLGPDTQYF.

In DNA, the CDR3 is TGTGCCAGTAGTTCGCAGGGGAACTATGGCTACACCTTC. It codes for CASSSQGNYGYTF. The J gene is TRBJ1-2, the V gene TRBV19; perhaps TRBD1 as D (6 bases). The CDR3 has 13 residues. V was trimmed by 5 bases and J by 2 bases, leaving 9 bases between them. The V gene's germline CDR1 is LNHDA and CDR2 SQIVND (reference sequence).

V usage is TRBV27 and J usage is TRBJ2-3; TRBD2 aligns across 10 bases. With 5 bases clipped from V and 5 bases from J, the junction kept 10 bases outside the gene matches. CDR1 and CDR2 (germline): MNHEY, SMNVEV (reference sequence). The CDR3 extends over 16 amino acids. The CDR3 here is CASSPRASGSRDTQYF. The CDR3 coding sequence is TGTGCCAGCAGTCCCCGGGCTAGCGGGAGTCGAGATACGCAGTATTTT.

This CDR3 reads CASSDRDRGREQYF. CDR3 nucleotide sequence: TGTGCCAGCAGTGACAGGGACAGGGGACGAGAGCAGTACTTC. The rearrangement links TRBV6-5 to TRBJ2-7; 10 nucleotides align to TRBD1. In germline, CDR1 is MNHEY, CDR2 SVGAGI. The CDR3 runs 14 residues. The V and J ends lost 5 bases and 7 bases, in that order; junction bases with no gene match: 8.

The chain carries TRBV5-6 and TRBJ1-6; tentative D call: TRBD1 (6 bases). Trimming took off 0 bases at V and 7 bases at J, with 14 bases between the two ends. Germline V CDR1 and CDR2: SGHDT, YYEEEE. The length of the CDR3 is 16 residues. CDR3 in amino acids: CASSLAQGTWNSPLHF. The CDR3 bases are TGTGCCAGCAGCTTGGCCCAGGGGACTTGGAATTCACCCCTCCACTTT.